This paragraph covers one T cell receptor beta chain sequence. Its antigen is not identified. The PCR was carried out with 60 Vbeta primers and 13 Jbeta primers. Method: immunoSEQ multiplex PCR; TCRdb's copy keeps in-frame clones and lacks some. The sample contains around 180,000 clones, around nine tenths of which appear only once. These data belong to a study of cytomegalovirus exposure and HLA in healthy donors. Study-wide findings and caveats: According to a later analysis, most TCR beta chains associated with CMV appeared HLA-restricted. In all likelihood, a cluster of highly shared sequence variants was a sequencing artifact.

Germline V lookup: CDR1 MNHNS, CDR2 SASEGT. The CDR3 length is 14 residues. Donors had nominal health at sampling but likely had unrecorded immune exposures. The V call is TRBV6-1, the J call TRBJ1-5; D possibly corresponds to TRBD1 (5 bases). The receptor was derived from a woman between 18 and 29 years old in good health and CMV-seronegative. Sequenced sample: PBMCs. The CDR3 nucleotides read TGTGGCGCAGGGCACCGTTATAGCAATCAGCCCCAGCATTTT. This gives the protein CGAGHRYSNQPQHF.